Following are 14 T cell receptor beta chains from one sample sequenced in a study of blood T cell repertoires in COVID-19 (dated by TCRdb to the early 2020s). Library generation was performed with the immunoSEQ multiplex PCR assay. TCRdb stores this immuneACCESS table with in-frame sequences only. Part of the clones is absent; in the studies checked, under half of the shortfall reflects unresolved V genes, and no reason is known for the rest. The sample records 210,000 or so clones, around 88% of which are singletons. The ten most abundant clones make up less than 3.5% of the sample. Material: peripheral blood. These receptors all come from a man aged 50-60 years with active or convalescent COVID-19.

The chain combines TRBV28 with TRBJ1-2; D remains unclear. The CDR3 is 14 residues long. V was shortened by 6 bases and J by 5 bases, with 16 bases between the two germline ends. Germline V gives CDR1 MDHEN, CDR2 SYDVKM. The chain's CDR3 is CASSSGPILYGYTF. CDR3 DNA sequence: TGTGCCAGCAGCTCGGGTCCTATATTGTATGGCTACACCTTC.

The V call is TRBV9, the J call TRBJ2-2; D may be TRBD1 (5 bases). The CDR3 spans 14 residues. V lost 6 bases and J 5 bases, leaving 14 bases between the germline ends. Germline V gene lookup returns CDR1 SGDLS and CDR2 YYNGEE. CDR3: CASTRQIGTGELFF. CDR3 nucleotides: TGTGCCAGCACCAGACAGATTGGAACCGGGGAGCTGTTTTTT.

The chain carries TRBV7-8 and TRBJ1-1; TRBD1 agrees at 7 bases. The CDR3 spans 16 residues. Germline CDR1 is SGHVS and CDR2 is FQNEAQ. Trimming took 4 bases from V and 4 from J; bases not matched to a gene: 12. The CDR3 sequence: CASSSTGAAGGTEAFF. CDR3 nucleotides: TGTGCCAGCAGCTCCACAGGGGCCGCGGGGGGCACTGAAGCTTTCTTT.

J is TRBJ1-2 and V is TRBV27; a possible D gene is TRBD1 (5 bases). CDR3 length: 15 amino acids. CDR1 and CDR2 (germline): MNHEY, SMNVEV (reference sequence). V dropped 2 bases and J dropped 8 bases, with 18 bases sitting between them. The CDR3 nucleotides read TGTGCCAGCAGTTTAAATGGGGGGATAGGAAAAGGCTACACCTTC. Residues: CASSLNGGIGKGYTF.

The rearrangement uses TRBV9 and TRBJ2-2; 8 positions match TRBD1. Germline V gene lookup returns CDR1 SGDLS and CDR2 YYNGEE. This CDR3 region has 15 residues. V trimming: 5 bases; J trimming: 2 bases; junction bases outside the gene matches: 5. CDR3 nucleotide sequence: TGTGCCAGCAGGGGACAGGAGGGTAACACCGGGGAGCTGTTTTTT. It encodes CASRGQEGNTGELFF.

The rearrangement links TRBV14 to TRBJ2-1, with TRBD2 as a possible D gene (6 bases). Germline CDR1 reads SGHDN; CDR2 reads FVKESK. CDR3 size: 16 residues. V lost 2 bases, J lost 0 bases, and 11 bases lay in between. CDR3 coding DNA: TGTGCCAGCAGCCAACTCAGGAGGGGCTCCTACAATGAGCAGTTCTTC. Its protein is CASSQLRRGSYNEQFF.

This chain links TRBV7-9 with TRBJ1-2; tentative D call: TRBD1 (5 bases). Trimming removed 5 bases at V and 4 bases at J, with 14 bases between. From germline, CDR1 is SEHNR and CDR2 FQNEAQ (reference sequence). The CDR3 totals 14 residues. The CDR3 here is CASSAFRALYGYTF. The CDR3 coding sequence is TGTGCCAGCAGCGCGTTCAGGGCCCTCTATGGCTACACCTTC.

The chain's CDR3 is CASSEGANQPQHF. The CDR3 DNA follows: TGTGCCAGCAGTGAGGGGGCAAATCAGCCCCAGCATTTT. The chain carries TRBV12-3 or TRBV12-4 and TRBJ1-5; 7 bases agree with TRBD1. The junction had 2 bases not matched to a gene; V was cut back by 5 bases and J by 4 bases. This CDR3 has 13 residues.

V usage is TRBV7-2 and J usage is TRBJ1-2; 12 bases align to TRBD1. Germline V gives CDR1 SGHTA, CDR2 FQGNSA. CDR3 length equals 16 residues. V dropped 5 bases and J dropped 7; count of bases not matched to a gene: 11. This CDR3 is CASSRVGTGGAFGYTF. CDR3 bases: TGTGCCAGCAGCCGGGTAGGGACAGGGGGCGCTTTTGGCTACACCTTC.

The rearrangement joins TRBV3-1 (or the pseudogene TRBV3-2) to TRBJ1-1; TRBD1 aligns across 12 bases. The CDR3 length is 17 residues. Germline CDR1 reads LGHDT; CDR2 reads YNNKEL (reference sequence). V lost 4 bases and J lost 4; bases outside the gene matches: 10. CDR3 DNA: TGTGCCAGCAGCCCCCGGGGGACAGGGGGCGGGGGCACTGAAGCTTTCTTT. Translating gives CASSPRGTGGGGTEAFF.

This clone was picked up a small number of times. CDR3 residues: CASSTTGTGVDEQFF. The CDR3 DNA follows: TGTGCCAGCAGTACGACCGGGACAGGGGTAGATGAGCAGTTCTTC. The chain couples TRBV7-6 to TRBJ2-1, with 10 bases aligning to TRBD1. The junction had 10 bases not matched to a gene; V was cut back by 6 bases and J by 8 bases. This CDR3 has 15 amino acids. CDR1 SGHVS and CDR2 FNYEAQ come from the germline V gene.

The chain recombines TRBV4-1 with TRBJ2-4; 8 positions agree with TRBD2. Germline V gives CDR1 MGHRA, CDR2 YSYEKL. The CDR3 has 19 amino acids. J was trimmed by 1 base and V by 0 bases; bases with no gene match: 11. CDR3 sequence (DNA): TGCGCCAGCAGCCAAGATTCGAGCGGGAGCGACCTTGCCAAAAACATTCAGTACTTC. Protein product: CASSQDSSGSDLAKNIQYF.

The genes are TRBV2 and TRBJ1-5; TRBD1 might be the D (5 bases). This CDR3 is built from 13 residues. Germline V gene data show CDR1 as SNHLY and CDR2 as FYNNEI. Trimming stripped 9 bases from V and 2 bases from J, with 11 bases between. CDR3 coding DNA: TGTGCCAGGGGCAGGGATCGCAATCAGCCCCAGCATTTT. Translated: CARGRDRNQPQHF.

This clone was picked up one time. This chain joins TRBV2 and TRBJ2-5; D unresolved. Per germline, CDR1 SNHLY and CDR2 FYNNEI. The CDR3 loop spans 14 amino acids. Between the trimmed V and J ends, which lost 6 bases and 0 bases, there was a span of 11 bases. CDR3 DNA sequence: TGTGCCAGCAGCTCAGCCGGGTACCAAGAGACCCAGTACTTC. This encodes CASSSAGYQETQYF. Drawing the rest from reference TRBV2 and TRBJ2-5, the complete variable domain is EPEVTQTPSHQVTQMGQEVILRCVPISNHLYFYWYRQILGQKVEFLVSFYNNEISEKSEIFDDQFSVERPDGSNFTLKIRSTKLEDSAMYFCASSSAGYQETQYFGPGTRLLVL.